What follows are 27 T cell receptor beta chains derived from one specimen sequenced in a study of OX40 agonist ivuxolimab in advanced cancers. Sequenced by immunoSEQ multiplex PCR; TCRdb stores in-frame clones only, minus some. The profile shows under 80,000 clones, 88% of them singletons. This material consisted of CD4+ or CD8+ T cells sorted from blood, taken in a trial of the OX40 agonist ivuxolimab. The receptors were gathered from an adult with an advanced solid tumor such as melanoma, head and neck, liver or kidney cancer.

The V gene is TRBV6-1, the J gene TRBJ2-3, with 9 bases lining up with TRBD2. Losses at the gene ends were 6 bases for V and 1 base for J; bases not matched to a gene: 5. This CDR3 has 15 amino acids. CDR1 and CDR2 from the germline V gene are MNHNS and SASEGT. The CDR3 here is CASRRSSGGTDTQYF. DNA of the CDR3: TGTGCCAGCAGGCGTTCTAGCGGGGGCACAGATACGCAGTATTTT.

The V call is TRBV7-2, the J call TRBJ2-4; D is unresolved. Germline V gene sequence: CDR1 SGHTA, CDR2 FQGNSA. Trimming shortened V by 1 base and J by 0 bases, and 10 bases separated the two germline ends. The CDR3 sequence is 16 residues long. The CDR3 DNA reads TGTGCCAGCAGCTTAGTTCCCGGTATAGCCAAAAACATTCAGTACTTC. This encodes CASSLVPGIAKNIQYF.

V gene TRBV5-4 combines with J gene TRBJ2-1; TRBD2 is a possible D gene (5 bases). This CDR3 spans 15 amino acids. Germline V CDR1 and CDR2: SGHNT, YYREEE (reference sequence). Deletions cut 5 bases from V and 4 bases from J, with 16 bases between. This CDR3 is CASRQSGTIYNEQFF. In DNA form, the CDR3 reads TGTGCCAGCAGGCAGAGCGGCACAATTTACAATGAGCAGTTCTTC.

This clone appeared a single time. The genes are TRBV7-3 and TRBJ1-5, with D perhaps matching TRBD1 (6 bases). This CDR3 spans 14 amino acids. V was pared by 3 bases and J by 7 bases, with 13 bases between. Germline lookup yields CDR1 SGHTA and CDR2 FQGTGA. CDR3 sequence (DNA): TGTGCCAGCAGCTTCTTACAGGGCGAACAGCCCCAGCATTTT. Its protein product is CASSFLQGEQPQHF.

The chain is built from TRBV10-2 and TRBJ2-7; possibly TRBD1 for D (6 bases). The V gene's germline CDR1 is WSHSY and CDR2 SAAADI. The ends were cut back, 6 bases at V and 3 bases at J, with 15 bases in the middle. The CDR3 is 14 residues long. The CDR3 coding sequence is TGCGCCAGCAGGGGTTTCAGGGGCAACTACGAGCAGTACTTC. It yields the protein CASRGFRGNYEQYF.

The rearrangement uses TRBV28 and TRBJ1-3; 8 nucleotides agree with TRBD1. The germline V gene encodes CDR1 MDHEN and CDR2 SYDVKM. The CDR3 has 14 amino acids. V lost 3 bases to trimming and J lost 6 bases; unmatched junction nucleotides: 4. CDR3 in DNA: TGTGCCAGCAGTTTGGCAGGGGGCATAAACACCATATATTTT. It is translated as CASSLAGGINTIYF.

This clone was seen a single time. V and J are TRBV18 and TRBJ1-1; no firm D call. Trimming cost V 8 bases and J 1 base, with 11 bases left between them. The CDR3 consists of 13 residues. Germline V gene sequence: CDR1 KGHSH, CDR2 LQKENI. The CDR3 DNA reads TGTGCCAGCATAGCCCAAGCGAACACTGAAGCTTTCTTT. Encoded protein: CASIAQANTEAFF.

This clone was seen only a few times. The chain is built from TRBV9 and TRBJ2-7; 12 bases line up with TRBD1. V was pared by 4 bases and J by 7 bases, with 15 bases of the junction left unmatched. The V gene's germline CDR1 is SGDLS and CDR2 YYNGEE. The CDR3 has 17 residues. The DNA of the CDR3 is TGTGCCAGCAGCCCCCCGGTAGGGGACAGGGGGCTTGAAGAGCAGTACTTC. Amino acids: CASSPPVGDRGLEEQYF.

The genes are TRBV6-5 and TRBJ2-1; TRBD2 might be the D (6 bases). V lost 0 bases and J lost 10, with 7 bases in between. This CDR3 region has 12 residues. Germline CDR1 MNHEY, CDR2 SVGAGI. In DNA, the CDR3 is TGTGCCAGCAGTTACTCGGGACTCGAGCAGTTCTTC. It codes for CASSYSGLEQFF.

V usage is TRBV19 and J usage is TRBJ2-1; D is perhaps TRBD2 (5 bases). CDR3 length: 14 amino acids. Looked up from germline, CDR1 is LNHDA and CDR2 is SQIVND (reference sequence). The CDR3 sequence is CATEVANGVNEQFF. The CDR3 nucleotides are TGTGCTACGGAGGTGGCTAACGGGGTCAATGAGCAGTTCTTC.

In its sample, this clone was seen once. The V and J genes are TRBV2 and TRBJ1-2; D is unresolved. Germline CDR1 and CDR2: SNHLY and FYNNEI. The CDR3 spans 17 residues. The V end lost 4 bases, the J end lost 4 bases, and 22 bases lay between the germline ends. The CDR3 coding sequence is TGTGCCAGCAGTGTTAAGTCTCCACGTCTCCTGCTCTATGGCTACACCTTC. This codes for CASSVKSPRLLLYGYTF.

The J gene is TRBJ2-3, the V gene TRBV10-1; no definite D call. Germline V gene sequence: CDR1 WNHNN, CDR2 SYGVQD (reference sequence). The CDR3 contains 12 residues. V lost 2 bases and J 6 bases, leaving 6 bases between the germline ends. CDR3 DNA sequence: TGCGCCAGCAGTGAGAACTTGGATACGCAGTATTTT. Translating gives CASSENLDTQYF.

This clone showed up just once. The rearrangement uses TRBV16 and TRBJ2-3, with D unclear. CDR1 KGHSY and CDR2 FQNENV come from the germline V gene. There are 15 residues in the CDR3. The ends were cut back, 1 base at V and 0 bases at J, with 8 bases in the middle. CDR3 in amino acids: CASSQWRQSTDTQYF. The CDR3 region has the DNA TGTGCCAGCAGCCAATGGCGGCAAAGCACAGATACGCAGTATTTT.

This clone showed up just a few times. This chain connects TRBV9 to TRBJ2-7, with D perhaps being TRBD1 or TRBD2 (5 bases each). CDR1 and CDR2 (germline): SGDLS, YYNGEE. V was clipped by 0 bases and J by 4 bases, with 14 bases between them. The CDR3 contains 15 residues. For the CDR3, the DNA is TGTGCCAGCAGCGTAGCCGCCGGGGCACCTTACGAGCAGTACTTC. Translating it yields CASSVAAGAPYEQYF.

The chain carries TRBV5-1 and TRBJ2-5; D might be TRBD1 (6 bases). Trimming stripped 4 bases from V and 2 bases from J, with 12 bases between. The V gene's germline CDR1 is SGHRS and CDR2 YFSETQ. This CDR3 contains 14 residues. The CDR3 spells CASSTQDRQETQYF. Here the CDR3 DNA reads TGCGCCAGCAGCACACAGGACAGACAAGAGACCCAGTACTTC.

The chain employs TRBV29-1 and TRBJ1-2; D unresolved. In germline, CDR1 is SQVTM, CDR2 ANQGSEA. The CDR3 loop spans 13 amino acids. Deletions cut 7 bases from V and 3 bases from J, with 15 bases between. CDR3 sequence (DNA): TGCAGCGCTAGAAGGTCGGCGGACTATGGCTACACCTTC. Protein: CSARRSADYGYTF. The full variable domain, with the rest looked up from reference TRBV29-1 and TRBJ1-2, is SAVISQKPSRDICQRGTSLTIQCQVDSQVTMMFWYRQQPGQSLTLIATANQGSEATYESGFVIDKFPISRPNLTFSTLTVSNMSPEDSSIYLCSARRSADYGYTFGSGTRLTVV.

CDR3 DNA sequence: TGTGCCAGCAGTCGATCCTCTGGAAACACCATATATTTT. It specifies CASSRSSGNTIYF. This chain joins TRBV28 and TRBJ1-3; no definite D call. The CDR3 contains 13 residues. The V gene's germline CDR1 is MDHEN and CDR2 SYDVKM. V was clipped by 5 bases and J by 0 bases, with 5 bases between them. Based on the CDR3 plus reference TRBV28 and TRBJ1-3, the full variable domain is DVKVTQSSRYLVKRTGEKVFLECVQDMDHENMFWYRQDPGLGLRLIYFSYDVKMKEKGDIPEGYSVSREKKERFSLILESASTNQTSMYLCASSRSSGNTIYFGEGSWLTVV.

This chain uses TRBV30 with TRBJ1-1; D remains ambiguous. CDR3 length: 14 amino acids. The V and J ends lost 0 bases and 6 bases respectively, with 14 bases between them. In germline, CDR1 is GTSNPN, CDR2 SVGIG (reference sequence). Here the CDR3 reads CAWSVSAGTPEAFF. The CDR3 region has the DNA TGTGCCTGGAGTGTATCGGCTGGAACTCCTGAAGCTTTCTTT.

The chain employs TRBV7-9 and TRBJ2-3; TRBD2 matches 9 bases. Trimming cost V 4 bases and J 4 bases; bases outside gene matches: 12. The germline gives CDR1 SEHNR, CDR2 FQNEAQ (reference sequence). The CDR3 totals 17 residues. CDR3 sequence reads: CASSSSFSGSTADTQYF. For the CDR3, the DNA is TGTGCCAGCAGCTCCTCCTTTAGCGGGAGTACCGCAGATACGCAGTATTTT. Combining the CDR3 with reference TRBV7-9 and TRBJ2-3 gives the whole variable domain DTGVSQNPRHKITKRGQNVTFRCDPISEHNRLYWYRQTLGQGPEFLTYFQNEAQLEKSRLLSDRFSAERPKGSFSTLEIQRTEQGDSAMYLCASSSSFSGSTADTQYFGPGTRLTVL.

This clone was picked up many times. The chain is built from TRBV29-1 and TRBJ1-1, with D unresolved. The CDR3 consists of 12 residues. V was clipped by 4 bases and J by 4 bases, with 10 bases between them. Germline CDR1 SQVTM, CDR2 ANQGSEA. As DNA, the CDR3 is TGCAGCGTTGTCCCCTTGAGCACTGAAGCTTTCTTT. It codes for CSVVPLSTEAFF.

CDR3 nucleotide sequence: TGTGCCAGCACCTCTACAGGGGGTAATTCACCCCTCCACTTT. This codes for CASTSTGGNSPLHF. This chain connects TRBV28 to TRBJ1-6, with 8 bases aligning to TRBD1. The CDR3 runs 14 residues. The trim removed 7 bases at V and 6 bases at J, leaving 5 bases unmatched. Germline V CDR1 and CDR2: MDHEN, SYDVKM.

The chain combines TRBV15 with TRBJ2-1; 9 nucleotides align to TRBD2. V lost 4 bases, J lost 1 base, and 11 bases stayed unmatched. Germline CDR1 reads LNHNV; CDR2 reads YYDKDF (reference sequence). The CDR3 contains 18 residues. Here the CDR3 DNA reads TGTGCCACCAGCAAGACCCTTATAGCGGGAGAATCCTACAATGAGCAGTTCTTC. The encoded protein is CATSKTLIAGESYNEQFF.

The gene calls are TRBV18 and TRBJ2-7; no reliable D call. Germline CDR1 reads KGHSH; CDR2 reads LQKENI. The V and J ends lost 3 bases and 2 bases respectively, with 17 bases between them. The CDR3 runs 16 residues. For the CDR3, the DNA is TGTGCCAGCTCACCGTTCGATGGGGAAGGGCCCTACGAGCAGTACTTC. It encodes CASSPFDGEGPYEQYF.

With regard to this clone: In the same sample, other DNA sequences code for this CDR3. This rearrangement joins TRBV11-2 to TRBJ1-1; D may be TRBD1 (5 bases). V lost 1 base, J lost 14 bases, and 17 bases lay in between. Germline V gene sequence: CDR1 SGHAT, CDR2 FQNNGV. The length of the CDR3 is 13 residues. The CDR3 here is CASSLVNQGGAFF. The CDR3 DNA reads TGTGCCAGCAGCTTAGTGAATCAGGGAGGAGCCTTCTTT.

The chain uses TRBV15 and TRBJ2-5, with 8 bases fitting TRBD1. This CDR3 comprises 15 residues. The J segment lost 2 bases and the V segment lost 0 bases, leaving 2 bases of the junction unmatched. The germline V gene encodes CDR1 LNHNV and CDR2 YYDKDF (reference sequence). CDR3 nucleotides: TGTGCCACCAGCAGAGATGACAGGGGACAAGAGACCCAGTACTTC. This translates into CATSRDDRGQETQYF.

This chain links TRBV18 with TRBJ2-2; D is unclear. Trimming cost V 3 bases and J 4 bases, with 9 bases left between them. CDR1 is KGHSH and CDR2 is LQKENI in the germline V gene. The CDR3 is made up of 14 amino acids. CDR3 in amino acids: CASSPGRPTGELFF. Written as DNA, the CDR3 is TGTGCCAGCTCACCGGGCAGACCCACCGGGGAGCTGTTTTTT. The full variable domain, completed using reference TRBV18 and TRBJ2-2, is NAGVMQNPRHLVRRRGQEARLRCSPMKGHSHVYWYRQLPEEGLKFMVYLQKENIIDESGMPKERFSAEFPKEGPSILRIQQVVRGDSAAYFCASSPGRPTGELFFGEGSRLTVL.

The chain joins TRBV18 to TRBJ1-5, with D maybe TRBD1 (5 bases). Trimming pared 4 bases from V and 4 bases from J, leaving 11 bases between. The CDR3 length is 14 residues. CDR1 and CDR2 from the germline V gene are KGHSH and LQKENI. The CDR3 protein is CASSLGERNQPQHF. CDR3 in DNA: TGTGCCAGCTCACTAGGGGAGAGGAATCAGCCCCAGCATTTT.